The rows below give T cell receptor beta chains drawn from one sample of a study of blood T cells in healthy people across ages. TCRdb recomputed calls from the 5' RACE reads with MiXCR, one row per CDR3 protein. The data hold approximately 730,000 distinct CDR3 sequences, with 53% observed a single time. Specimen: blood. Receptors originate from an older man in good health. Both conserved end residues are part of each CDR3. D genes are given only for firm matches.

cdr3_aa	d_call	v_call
CASSPRLPSVAKNIQYF	NA	TRBV28
CASSREGRRGYTF	NA	TRBV25-1
CASSTRSSYEQYF	NA	TRBV5-1
CASSYSYRGLGYGYTF	TRBD1	TRBV6-5
CASSLGGITGQPQHF	NA	TRBV12-3/TRBV12-4
CASSEGTSGGAVGDNEQFF	TRBD2	TRBV5-1
CSARVNRGQETQYF	TRBD1	TRBV20-1
CASSLDRANQPQHF	TRBD1	TRBV5-1
CAGSESDSYGYTF	NA	TRBV2
CASSVIAGGRKDTQYF	TRBD2	TRBV11-2
CASSHPATGAYEQYF	NA	TRBV13
CASSYSVVQGKDTGELFF	NA	TRBV6-5
CASSYDRVRQETQYF	NA	TRBV6-5
CSARAGVADTQYF	NA	TRBV20-1
CSVEIASGEQYF	TRBD2	TRBV29-1